The T cell receptor (beta chain) described here comes from a study of T cell changes during pregnancy in multiple sclerosis. TCRdb keeps only in-frame clones here, not all; method: immunoSEQ multiplex PCR. The sample consists of approximately 88,000 clones, 85% to 95% of them appearing once. V trimming: 2 bases; J trimming: 3 bases; junction bases outside the gene matches: 3. The CDR3 covers 16 residues. This specimen consisted of peripheral blood, obtained in the first trimester of pregnancy. The chain has TRBV23-1 and TRBJ2-2, with TRBD1 matching 10 bases. TRBV23-1 is noted as an ORF with a role that remains uncertain. The source of this sequence is a female donor with multiple sclerosis, enrolled in a pregnancy study. As DNA, the CDR3 is TGCGCCAGCAGTCAACCTGGGACAGGGGACACCGGGGAGCTGTTTTTT. Amino acids: CASSQPGTGDTGELFF.